Listed below are T cell receptor beta chains from one sample, sequenced in a study of T cells in Graves' hyperthyroidism and ophthalmopathy. MiXCR, applied by TCRdb to the multiplex PCR reads, yields one record per CDR3 protein. The repertoire holds 700,000 or so distinct CDR3 sequences, with roughly 15% as singletons. Sequenced: blood. The receptors were gathered from a man aged 18-30 years with Graves' hyperthyroidism. Both conserved end residues are part of each CDR3. The D gene is left open where the match is weak. Clone sizes are given selectively: once, few, many, or a class where the clone is expanded.

D | size | J | length | V | DNA | CDR3
TRBD2 | many | TRBJ2-3 | 16 | TRBV7-2 | TGTGCCAGCAGCTTAGCGGGACTAGCGGGAGTGGGTACGCAGTATTTT | CASSLAGLAGVGTQYF
. | few | TRBJ1-5 | 12 | TRBV30 | TGTGCCTGGAGCTCCACGGGAGGGCCCCAGCATTTT | CAWSSTGGPQHF
. | . | TRBJ1-2 | 13 | TRBV9 | TGTGCCAGCAGCGGCTCGCGGGTGCGGGGCTACACCTTC | CASSGSRVRGYTF
. | . | TRBJ1-3 | 14 | TRBV11-2 | TGTGCCAGCAGCTTTACAGGGACTGGAAACACCATATATTTT | CASSFTGTGNTIYF
. | many | TRBJ1-4 | 15 | TRBV28 | TGTGCCAGCAGTTTTTGGCGCAGGGAACGAGAAAAACTGTTTTTT | CASSFWRREREKLFF
TRBD2 | many | TRBJ2-3 | 14 | TRBV5-1 | TGCGCCAGCAGCTTAGCGGGAGTCGAAGATACGCAGTATTTT | CASSLAGVEDTQYF
. | many | TRBJ2-2 | 18 | TRBV7-6 | TGTGCCAGCAGCTTAGAGTGGGCAGGGACCTTGAACACCGGGGAGCTGTTTTTT | CASSLEWAGTLNTGELFF
TRBD2 | many | TRBJ2-7 | 14 | TRBV6-5 | TGTGCCAGCAGTTACTCCGGGGGGTTCTACGAGCAGTACTTC | CASSYSGGFYEQYF
. | many | TRBJ2-7 | 12 | TRBV18 | TGTGCCAGCTCAGCGGTAGGATACGAGCAGTACTTC | CASSAVGYEQYF
. | few | TRBJ2-6 | 12 | TRBV10-3 | TGTGCCTCCTCCGAAGGGGCCAACGTCCTGACTTTC | CASSEGANVLTF
. | many | TRBJ1-4 | 16 | TRBV12-3/TRBV12-4 | TGTGCCAGCAGTTTGTCGGGAGCTACCTTCCAGGAAAAACTGTTTTTT | CASSLSGATFQEKLFF
TRBD1 | . | TRBJ2-5 | 15 | TRBV29-1 | TGCAGCGTGGACGGGACAGGGGGTTTTTGGGAGACCCAGTACTTC | CSVDGTGGFWETQYF
TRBD2 | many | TRBJ2-2 | 17 | TRBV7-3 | TGTGCCAGCAGCGCCCAACCTAGCGGGGTAGGGGCCGGGGAGCTGTTTTTT | CASSAQPSGVGAGELFF
TRBD2 | . | TRBJ2-1 | 14 | TRBV5-1 | TGCGCCAGCACCGGGACTAGCGGTATCAATGAGCAGTTCTTC | CASTGTSGINEQFF
. | few | TRBJ1-2 | 14 | TRBV3-1 | TGTGCCAGCAGCCAAGATCGGTCCAACTATGGCTACACCTTC | CASSQDRSNYGYTF
TRBD2 | few | TRBJ2-7 | 14 | TRBV20-1 | TGCAGTGCTAGAGACTCACTAGCGTCCTACGAGCAGTACTTC | CSARDSLASYEQYF
. | few | TRBJ1-1 | 14 | TRBV5-6 | TGTGCCAGCAGCTTGTCTTGGGGAGGTACTGAAGCTTTCTTT | CASSLSWGGTEAFF
. | few | TRBJ2-7 | 15 | TRBV5-5 | TGTGCCAGCAGCTTCCGTTCGGGACCTCCCTACGAGCAGTACTTC | CASSFRSGPPYEQYF
TRBD1 | many | TRBJ1-5 | 14 | TRBV30 | TGTGCCTGGAACAGGGGGCTTCGCAATCAGCCCCAGCATTTT | CAWNRGLRNQPQHF
. | few | TRBJ2-4 | 14 | TRBV30 | TGTGCCTGGGGGACGGGGCTAGGCAAAAACATTCAGTACTTC | CAWGTGLGKNIQYF
TRBD1 | many | TRBJ1-1 | 17 | TRBV6-1 | TGTGCCAGCAGCGGACGGACAGGGGGCTATCGGAACACTGAAGCTTTCTTT | CASSGRTGGYRNTEAFF
. | many | TRBJ2-2 | 13 | TRBV12-3/TRBV12-4 | TGTGCCAGCCCGGGACGGAACACCGGGGAGCTGTTTTTT | CASPGRNTGELFF
. | many | TRBJ1-6 | 17 | TRBV9 | TGTGCCAGCAGCGTAGGTAACAGGGCGAATTATAATTCACCCCTCCACTTT | CASSVGNRANYNSPLHF
TRBD1 | many | TRBJ2-7 | 14 | TRBV20-1 | TGCAGTGCTAGAGCCGGACAGGCATTGGCCGAGCAGTACTTC | CSARAGQALAEQYF
. | . | TRBJ1-5 | 15 | TRBV7-2 | TGTGCCAGCAGCTTAGCGGCAGGGAGGAATCAGCCCCAGCATTTT | CASSLAAGRNQPQHF
. | . | TRBJ1-1 | 13 | TRBV10-3 | TGTGCCATTAAACACAGGGCTGACACTGAAGCTTTCTTT | CAIKHRADTEAFF
. | . | TRBJ1-2 | 15 | TRBV10-3 | TGTGCCATCAGTGAAGGCCATCCAGGGTACTATGGCTACACCTTC | CAISEGHPGYYGYTF
. | many | TRBJ2-5 | 13 | TRBV28 | TGTGCCAGCAGGCCGCAAGGGTTAGAGACCCAGTACTTC | CASRPQGLETQYF
TRBD1 | few | TRBJ1-1 | 12 | TRBV5-1 | TGCGCCAGCAGCCGGGGACAGGGACGGGCTTTCTTT | CASSRGQGRAFF
. | . | TRBJ1-6 | 15 | TRBV9 | TGTGCCAGCAGCGCGGGAGAGGCTCTGGGATCACCCCTCCACTTT | CASSAGEALGSPLHF
. | many | TRBJ2-2 | 13 | TRBV30 | TGTGCCTGGCGGACGACGAACACCGGGGAGCTGTTTTTT | CAWRTTNTGELFF